The sequence of this T cell receptor beta chain was determined in a study of beta chain features in type 1 diabetes. Study observations and caveats: Still unanswered here is whether HLA type influences TCRB rearrangement. Fewer junction insertions and more nucleotide deletions appeared in type 1 diabetes patients.

A remark on this clone: Its antigen is currently unknown.

Investigators reverse transcribed all isolated RNA, so they sequenced expressed TCRB transcripts. Clones were read by immunoSEQ multiplex PCR, and TCRdb kept only the in-frame ones, dropping some. This sample carries over 700,000 clones, roughly 17% of them seen once, and the ten largest clones take about 0.02%. This CDR3 has 13 residues. V lost 8 bases, J lost 3 bases, and 11 bases lay in between. Per germline, CDR1 KGHSH and CDR2 LQKENI. The TCR was taken from a young woman in good health. Sequencing was performed on naive CD4+ T cells from blood. This sequence joins TRBV18 and TRBJ1-5; tentatively, D is TRBD1 (6 bases). The chain's CDR3 is CASHRDTNQPQHF. CDR3 DNA sequence: TGTGCCAGCCACCGGGACACCAATCAGCCCCAGCATTTT.